This TCR beta chain was captured in a study of blood T cell repertoires in COVID-19. The overall study: The analysed material was cDNA or gDNA that came from T cells, B-cell-depleted T cells, or PBMCs.

Here immunoSEQ multiplex PCR was the method, and the copy in TCRdb shows in-frame clones only, minus some. This table has over 90,000 clones, roughly 86% appearing once. With V trimmed by 4 bases and J by 3 bases, 10 bases remained unmatched. The CDR3 length is 16 residues. The V gene's germline CDR1 is SGHNT and CDR2 YYREEE (reference sequence). The receptor comes from a man in his forties with active or convalescent COVID-19. Sequenced sample: peripheral blood. The chain uses TRBV5-4 and TRBJ2-5, with 9 bases that match TRBD1. The CDR3 loop reads CASSPGTGYREETQYF. The CDR3 DNA reads as TGTGCCAGCAGCCCCGGGACAGGGTACCGGGAAGAGACCCAGTACTTC.